The subject of this entry is one T cell receptor (beta chain). The junction does not match germline at one end; this may be a read error. The sample is drawn from a study of shared T cell receptors in the human thymus. Data came from immunoSEQ multiplex PCR; TCRdb stores just in-frame clones and leaves some out. The table records hundreds of thousands of clones, approximately 89% of them present only once. The CDR3 is 15 amino acids. CDR1 is LGHNA and CDR2 is YSLEER in the germline V gene. The same data also went into a second study, on human thymus T cells. That work states: Immunologically healthy infants in Finland undergoing congenital heart defect surgery were the donors. Obtained as resections during corrective heart surgery, the thymus tissue was then studied. Apparent skewing of V and J gene usage characterized both thymic and blood repertoires. Related studies noted strongly shared thymic repertoires across unrelated people.

The sample comprised thymocytes. The chain has TRBV4-3 and TRBJ2-2, with 7 bases that match TRBD2. The sequence came from a boy in the first two years of life with a congenital heart defect. CDR3 nucleotide sequence: TGCGCCAGCAGCCAGGGGAGGGAGCCCACCCGGGAGCTGTTTTTT. Protein: CASSQGREPTRELFF.